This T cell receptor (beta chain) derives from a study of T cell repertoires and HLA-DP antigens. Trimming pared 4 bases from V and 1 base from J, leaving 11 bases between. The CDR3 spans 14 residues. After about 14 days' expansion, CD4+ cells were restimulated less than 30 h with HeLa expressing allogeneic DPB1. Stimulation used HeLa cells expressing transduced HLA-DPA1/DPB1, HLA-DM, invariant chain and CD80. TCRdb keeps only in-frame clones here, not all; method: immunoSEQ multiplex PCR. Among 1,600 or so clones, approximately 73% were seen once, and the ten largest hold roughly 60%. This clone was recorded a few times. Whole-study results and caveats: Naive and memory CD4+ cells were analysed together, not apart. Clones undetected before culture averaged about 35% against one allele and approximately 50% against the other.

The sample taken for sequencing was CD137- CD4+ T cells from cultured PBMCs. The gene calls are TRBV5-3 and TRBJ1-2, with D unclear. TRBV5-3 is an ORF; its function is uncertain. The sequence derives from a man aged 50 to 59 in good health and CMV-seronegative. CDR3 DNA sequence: TGTGCCAGAAGCCGGGGTGCCCTTAACTATGGCTACACCTTC. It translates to CARSRGALNYGYTF.